This T cell receptor (beta chain) derives from a study of CD8 T cells in ankylosing spondylitis. General study findings and limits: Both synovial fluid and blood in reactive arthritis had previously been reported to carry some motif variants. Within ankylosing spondylitis blood, a TCR beta motif made up of eight or nine highly homologous variants appeared to be characteristic.

The sample holds many counts of this clonotype. Its antigen is unknown. Looked up from germline, CDR1 is MNHEY and CDR2 is SVGEGT. V was trimmed by 7 bases and J by 18 bases, leaving 19 bases between them. This CDR3 comprises 12 residues. Each CDR3 protein is one row after TCRdb ran MiXCR on the 5' RACE reads. The profile shows about 500,000 distinct CDR3 sequences, approximately 5.3% of them singletons. Sequenced material: blood, either unsorted or a sorted T cell fraction (not recorded which). The receptor's source is a male donor with ankylosing spondylitis. The rearrangement links TRBV6-2 or TRBV6-3 to TRBJ1-6; D unresolved. CDR3 sequence reads: CASTSPGALRHF. CDR3 coding DNA: TGTGCCAGCACCTCACCGGGAGCCCTCCGCCACTTT.